Here is one T cell receptor beta chain with its context. A multiplex PCR was run with 60 Vbeta primers and 13 Jbeta primers. Clones were read by immunoSEQ multiplex PCR, and TCRdb kept only the in-frame ones, dropping some. Of some 97,000 clones in the sample, about four fifths were seen once. This specimen comes from a study of cytomegalovirus exposure and HLA in healthy donors. CDR3 length: 15 amino acids. The ends were cut back, 0 bases at V and 8 bases at J, with 16 bases in the middle. Germline CDR1 reads LGHNA; CDR2 reads YNFKEQ. V gene TRBV4-2 combines with J gene TRBJ1-2, with D tentatively TRBD1 (6 bases). The sequence was collected from a female donor in good health and CMV-seropositive. Sequenced input: PBMCs. CDR3 protein: CASSQDPSQDRGYTF. As DNA, the CDR3 is TGTGCCAGCAGCCAAGACCCTTCTCAGGACAGAGGCTACACCTTC.